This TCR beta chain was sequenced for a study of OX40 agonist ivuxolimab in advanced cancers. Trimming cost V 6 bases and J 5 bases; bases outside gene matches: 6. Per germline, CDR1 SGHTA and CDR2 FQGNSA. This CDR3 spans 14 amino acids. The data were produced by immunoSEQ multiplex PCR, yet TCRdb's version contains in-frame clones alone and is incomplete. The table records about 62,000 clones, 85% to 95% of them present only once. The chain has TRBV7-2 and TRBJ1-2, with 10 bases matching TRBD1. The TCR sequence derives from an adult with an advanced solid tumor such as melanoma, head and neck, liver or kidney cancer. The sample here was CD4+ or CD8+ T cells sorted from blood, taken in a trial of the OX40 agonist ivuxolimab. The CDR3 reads CASSGTGVPYGYTF. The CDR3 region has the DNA TGTGCCAGCAGTGGGACAGGGGTACCGTATGGCTACACCTTC.